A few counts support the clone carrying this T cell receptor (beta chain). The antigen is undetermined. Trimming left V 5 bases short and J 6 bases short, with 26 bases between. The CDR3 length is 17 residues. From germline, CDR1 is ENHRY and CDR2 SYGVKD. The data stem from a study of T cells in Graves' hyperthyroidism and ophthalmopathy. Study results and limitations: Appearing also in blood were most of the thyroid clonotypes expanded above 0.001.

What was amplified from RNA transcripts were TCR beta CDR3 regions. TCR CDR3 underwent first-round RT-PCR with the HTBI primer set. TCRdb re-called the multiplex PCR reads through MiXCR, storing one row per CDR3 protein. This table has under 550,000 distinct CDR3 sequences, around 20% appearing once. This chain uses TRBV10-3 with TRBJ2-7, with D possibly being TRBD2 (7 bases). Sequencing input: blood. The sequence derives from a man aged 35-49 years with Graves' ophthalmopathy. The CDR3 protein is CAISPILGGGGGGEQYF. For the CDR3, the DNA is TGTGCCATCAGTCCCATTCTCGGCGGCGGGGGAGGGGGCGAGCAGTACTTC.